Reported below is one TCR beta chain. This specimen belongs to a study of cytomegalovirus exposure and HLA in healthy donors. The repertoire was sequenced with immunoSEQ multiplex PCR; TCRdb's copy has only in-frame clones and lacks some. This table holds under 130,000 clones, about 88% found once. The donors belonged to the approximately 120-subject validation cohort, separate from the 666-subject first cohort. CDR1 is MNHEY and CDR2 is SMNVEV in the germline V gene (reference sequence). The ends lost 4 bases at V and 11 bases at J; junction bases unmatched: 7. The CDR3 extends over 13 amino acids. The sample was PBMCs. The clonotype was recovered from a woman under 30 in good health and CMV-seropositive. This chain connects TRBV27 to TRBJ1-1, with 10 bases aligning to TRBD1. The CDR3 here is CASSSGQGTGAFF. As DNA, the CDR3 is TGTGCCAGCAGTTCGGGACAGGGGACCGGGGCTTTCTTT.